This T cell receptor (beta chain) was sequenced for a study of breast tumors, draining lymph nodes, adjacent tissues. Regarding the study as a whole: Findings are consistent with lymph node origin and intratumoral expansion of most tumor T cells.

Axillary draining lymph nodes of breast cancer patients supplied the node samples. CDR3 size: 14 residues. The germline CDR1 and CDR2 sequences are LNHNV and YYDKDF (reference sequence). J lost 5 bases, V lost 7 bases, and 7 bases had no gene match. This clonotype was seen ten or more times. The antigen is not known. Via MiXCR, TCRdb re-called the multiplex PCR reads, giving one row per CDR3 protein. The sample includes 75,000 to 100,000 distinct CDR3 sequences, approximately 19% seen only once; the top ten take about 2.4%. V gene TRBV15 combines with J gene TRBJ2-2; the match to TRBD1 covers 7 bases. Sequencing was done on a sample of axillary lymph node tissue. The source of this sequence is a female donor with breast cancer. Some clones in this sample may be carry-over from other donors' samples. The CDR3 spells CATTGTVTTGELFF. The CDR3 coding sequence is TGTGCCACCACGGGGACAGTGACGACCGGGGAGCTGTTTTTT. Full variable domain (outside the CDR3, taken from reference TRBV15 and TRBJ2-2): DAMVIQNPRYQVTQFGKPVTLSCSQTLNHNVMYWYQQKSSQAPKLLFHYYDKDFNNEADTPDNFQSRRPNTSFCFLDIRSPGLGDTAMYLCATTGTVTTGELFFGEGSRLTVL.